Reported below is one T cell receptor (beta chain). The data belong to a study of T cell changes during pregnancy in multiple sclerosis. Sequencing was performed with immunoSEQ multiplex PCR; in TCRdb, only in-frame clones are kept and a portion is missing. The data hold 55,000 to 70,000 clones, with over 75% observed a single time. V lost 10 bases and J lost 5; bases outside the gene matches: 10. The CDR3 sequence is 14 residues long. Germline CDR1 reads ENHRY; CDR2 reads SYGVKD. The sequencing used peripheral blood, collected in the first trimester of pregnancy. This chain connects TRBV10-3 to TRBJ2-1; 8 nucleotides align to TRBD2. This clonotype was sampled from a female donor in good health, enrolled as a control in a pregnancy study. Here the CDR3 DNA reads TGTGCCACCGGGGGGGGGAGTTCAGACAATGAGCAGTTCTTC. Translating gives CATGGGSSDNEQFF.